Listed below are T cell receptor beta chains from one sample, sequenced in a study of neoadjuvant anti-PD-1 for oral cavity cancer. The protocol was immunoSEQ multiplex PCR, while the TCRdb copy is restricted to in-frame clones and leaves out a portion. The table records about 16,000 clones, approximately 70% of them present only once. The sequenced sample was PBMCs, obtained before nivolumab (anti-PD-1) treatment. All receptors derive from a person aged 35-79 years with oral cavity squamous cell carcinoma. CDR3s include the opening cysteine and the closing phenylalanine or tryptophan. A D gene is named only where the DNA matches it firmly. For some rows the clone size is stated as once, few or many, or as a class when expanded; others skip it.

CASSQEARGRNEQYF,TGTGCCAGCAGCCAAGAGGCCAGGGGGCGAAACGAGCAGTACTTC,TRBD1,TRBV14,TRBJ2-7,.
CASSLVERAGELFF,TGTGCCAGCAGCTTAGTGGAGCGGGCCGGGGAGCTGTTTTTT,.,TRBV11-2,TRBJ2-2,.
CAWSLTGVNEQFF,TGTGCCTGGAGTTTAACAGGGGTCAATGAGCAGTTCTTC,TRBD1,TRBV30,TRBJ2-1,.
CASSLLAGGKNEQFF,TGTGCCAGCAGTTTATTAGCGGGAGGTAAGAATGAGCAGTTCTTC,TRBD2,TRBV28,TRBJ2-1,.
CASSERQGVPYGYTF,TGTGCCAGCAGTGAAAGACAGGGGGTACCTTATGGCTACACCTTC,TRBD1,TRBV6-1,TRBJ1-2,.
CASSLGQNNQPQHF,TGTGCCAGCAGCTTGGGGCAGAACAATCAGCCCCAGCATTTT,.,TRBV5-6,TRBJ1-5,.
CATSRDPSRGEKLFF,TGTGCCACCAGCAGAGATCCGTCCAGGGGTGAAAAACTGTTTTTT,.,TRBV15,TRBJ1-4,.
CASSEAGGPYNEQFF,TGCGCCAGCAGTGAGGCGGGAGGGCCCTACAATGAGCAGTTCTTC,TRBD2,TRBV10-1,TRBJ2-1,.
CASSLGQGAGGQPQHF,TGTGCCAGCAGCTTGGGACAGGGGGCAGGAGGTCAGCCCCAGCATTTT,TRBD1,TRBV2,TRBJ1-5,.
CASSESGTAETQYF,TGCGCCAGCAGCGAGTCCGGGACAGCGGAGACCCAGTACTTC,TRBD1,TRBV10-1,TRBJ2-5,few
CSVGGTGLNEQFF,TGCAGCGTTGGTGGGACAGGGTTAAATGAGCAGTTCTTC,TRBD1,TRBV29-1,TRBJ2-1,.
CASKSGQVYEQYF,TGTGCCAGCAAATCGGGACAGGTCTACGAGCAGTACTTC,TRBD1,TRBV28,TRBJ2-7,.
CASSHREGHAEAFF,TGTGCCAGCAGCCACAGGGAGGGCCACGCTGAAGCTTTCTTT,.,TRBV7-8,TRBJ1-1,.